This TCR beta chain came from a study of blood T cell repertoires in COVID-19. Study-wide background: From the United States, Italy and Spain came samples of acute and convalescent COVID-19. T cells, B-cell-depleted T cells, or PBMCs supplied cDNA or gDNA.

In its sample, this clone was seen a few times. Germline CDR1 and CDR2: KGHSH and LQKENI. V lost 5 bases, J lost 5 bases, and 9 bases lay in between. The CDR3 has 12 residues. The authors' processing: Scientists estimated how many nucleated cells there were by amplifying reference gene primers. Assay: immunoSEQ multiplex PCR; the TCRdb copy retains only in-frame clones and omits some. The D gene and trimming were derived from the DNA, and the V and J assignments and clone size from that table. This sample has about 250,000 clones, with roughly 80% found just once. This chain links TRBV18 with TRBJ1-1; D remains unclear. This receptor was taken from a man older than 75 with acute or convalescent COVID-19. The sample taken for sequencing was peripheral blood. CDR3 nucleotide sequence: TGTGCCAGCTCAACCACGAGGACTGAAGCTTTCTTT. It translates to CASSTTRTEAFF.